This T cell receptor (beta chain) was profiled in a study of blood T cell repertoires in COVID-19. Study-level background: Samples representing acute and convalescent COVID-19 were sourced from the United States, Italy and Spain. From T cells, B-cell-depleted T cells, or PBMCs came the material, which was cDNA or gDNA.

The authors' processing: Estimation of nucleated cell counts relied on the amplification of reference gene primers. This table comes from immunoSEQ multiplex PCR, and its TCRdb copy is limited to in-frame clones, with some not included. The D gene and trimming were derived from the DNA, and the V and J assignments and clone size from that table. The sample comprises fewer than 250,000 clones, 83% of which are singletons, and 7.4% rests with the top ten. CDR3 length: 15 amino acids. The source material was peripheral blood. V is TRBV21-1 and J is TRBJ1-5; TRBD1 is taken as the D call from the table, unchecked against the DNA. TRBV21-1 has pseudogene status. The origin of this receptor is a woman aged 45-65 years with acute or convalescent COVID-19. The CDR3 reads CASSKKDRGNQPQHF. For the CDR3, the DNA is TGTGCCAGCAGCAAAAAGGACAGGGGAAATCAGCCCCAGCATTTT.